This TCR beta chain was profiled in a study of Graves' ophthalmopathy and Graves' hyperthyroidism. Findings and caveats of the study: Distinction of ophthalmopathy from stable hyperthyroidism by a 13-signature model reached approximately 90% sensitivity and 75% to 83% specificity.

Amplification of TCR beta CDR3 regions used RNA transcripts. The workflow started with a first-round RT-PCR run with HTBI primers and then moved on to a second-round multiplex PCR. Via MiXCR, TCRdb re-called the multiplex PCR reads, giving one row per CDR3 protein. Of 560,000 or so distinct CDR3 sequences listed, 39% are singletons. CDR1 and CDR2 from the germline V gene are MGHDK and SYGVNS. The CDR3 is 17 residues long. Trimming cost V 2 bases and J 7 bases; bases outside gene matches: 15. As to this clonotype: Antigen unknown.

The TCR sequence derives from an adult man with Graves' hyperthyroidism. The sequenced sample consisted of peripheral blood or thyroid tissue (not recorded which). V is TRBV25-1 and J is TRBJ2-7; 9 bases align to TRBD2. The CDR3 loop is CASSEGAGGPSFDEQYF. In DNA form, the CDR3 reads TGTGCCAGCAGTGAAGGGGCGGGAGGGCCAAGTTTCGATGAGCAGTACTTC.